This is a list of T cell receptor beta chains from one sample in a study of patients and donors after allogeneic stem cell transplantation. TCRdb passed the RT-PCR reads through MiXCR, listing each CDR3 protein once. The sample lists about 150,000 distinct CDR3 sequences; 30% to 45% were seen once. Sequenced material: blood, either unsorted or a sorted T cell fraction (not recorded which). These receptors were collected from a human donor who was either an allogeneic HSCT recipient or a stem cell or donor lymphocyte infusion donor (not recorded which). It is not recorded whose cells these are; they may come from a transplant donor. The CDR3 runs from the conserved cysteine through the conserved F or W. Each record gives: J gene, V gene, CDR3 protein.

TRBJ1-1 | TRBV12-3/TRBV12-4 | CASSLFMNTEAFF
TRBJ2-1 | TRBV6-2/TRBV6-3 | CASSGDNEQFF
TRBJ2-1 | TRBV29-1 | CSVRDSDRGEQFF
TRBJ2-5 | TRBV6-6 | CAAGGEAQYF
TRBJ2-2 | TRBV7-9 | CASSLRTGELFF
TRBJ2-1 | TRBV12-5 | CASGRDRVGNEQFF
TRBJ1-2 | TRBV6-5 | CASSYSGEANYGYTF
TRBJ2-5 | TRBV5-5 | CASSFGYQETQYF
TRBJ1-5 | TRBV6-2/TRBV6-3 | CASGYPYRADGQPQHF
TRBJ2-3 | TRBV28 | CASSTGLVGAQYF
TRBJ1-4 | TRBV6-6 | CASSPVGGRGEKLFF